This T cell receptor beta chain was recorded in a study of human T cells and chemical hapten exposure. Study background: Weekly administration of diphenylcyclopropenone to the scalp of patients continued throughout the approximately 24-week study. Read at 6 days, the patch tests placed 0.01% DPC on the upper back. Study findings and constraints: Expanded TCRs were compared with controls, and the expanded TCRs formed significantly more large CDR3 similarity clusters. PT1 expanded TCR counts and patch test score correlated positively.

This clonotype was seen only a few times. Its antigen is currently unknown. V was pared by 3 bases and J by 5 bases, with 5 bases of the junction left unmatched. Germline CDR1 is SEHNR and CDR2 is FQNEAQ (reference sequence). The CDR3 sequence is 14 residues long. Time point: patch test 3, about 24 weeks after DPC sensitization. Regarding treatment: therapeutic diphenylcyclopropenone sensitization with weekly scalp DPC. Each CDR3 protein gets one entry after TCRdb re-called the RACE reads with MiXCR. Of 180,000 or so distinct CDR3 sequences in the sample, 24% were seen once. This specimen was whole blood, taken in connection with sensitization to the hapten diphenylcyclopropenone (DPC). This TCR was sampled from a woman aged 40 to 50 with alopecia areata. Some clones in this sample may be carry-over from other donors' samples. V gene TRBV7-9 combines with J gene TRBJ1-1; 8 nucleotides agree with TRBD1. The DNA of the CDR3 is TGTGCCAGCAGCTTCGGGACAGGAGGGACTGAAGCTTTCTTT. Translated, it gives CASSFGTGGTEAFF.